A selection of T cell receptor beta chains follows, all from one sample in a study of shared clonotypes between healthy human individuals. The data were produced by immunoSEQ multiplex PCR, yet TCRdb's version contains in-frame clones alone and is incomplete. This sample yields about 2,200,000 clones, of which about 93% are seen a single time; about 1.8% belongs to the top ten. The sample consisted of naive CD8+ T cells from PBMCs. These receptors originate from a man aged 18 to 30 in good health. Some clones in this sample may be carry-over from other donors' samples. Both conserved end residues are part of each CDR3. D genes are given only for firm matches. The listing skips clone size in some rows; elsewhere it reads once, few, many or a size class.

>TRBV9|TRBJ2-2|TRBD1|NA
CASSPGTGANTGELFF
TGTGCCAGCAGCCCAGGGACAGGGGCGAACACCGGGGAGCTGTTTTTT
>TRBV7-9|TRBJ2-1|NA|NA
CASSQGGGYGINEQFF
TGTGCCAGCAGCCAGGGCGGCGGGTACGGGATCAATGAGCAGTTCTTC
>TRBV6-1|TRBJ2-7|TRBD2|NA
CASSEGLGTSTYEQYF
TGTGCCAGCAGTGAAGGATTGGGGACTAGCACTTACGAGCAGTACTTC
>TRBV27|TRBJ2-1|NA|NA
CASSNKVYEQFF
TGTGCCAGCAGTAACAAGGTGTATGAGCAGTTCTTC
>TRBV27|TRBJ2-7|NA|NA
CASSYRDPYEQYF
TGTGCCAGCAGTTACAGGGATCCCTACGAGCAGTACTTC
>TRBV19|TRBJ2-7|TRBD2|NA
CASSPSLATSSYEQYF
TGTGCCAGTAGTCCCTCACTAGCGACGAGCTCCTACGAGCAGTACTTC
>TRBV9|TRBJ1-4|NA|NA
CASSAYATNEKLFF
TGTGCCAGCAGCGCATATGCAACTAATGAAAAACTGTTTTTT
>TRBV28|TRBJ2-1|TRBD2|NA
CASNLRTSADNEQFF
TGTGCCAGCAACCTCCGAACTAGCGCTGACAATGAGCAGTTCTTC
>TRBV30|TRBJ2-2|NA|NA
CAWRSLNTGELFF
TGTGCCTGGAGGTCGTTGAACACCGGGGAGCTGTTTTTT
>TRBV10-3|TRBJ2-7|TRBD1|NA
CASAGQGSYEQYF
TGTGCCAGCGCGGGACAGGGGTCCTACGAGCAGTACTTC
>TRBV5-1|TRBJ2-5|NA|NA
CARRVTEQETQYF
TGCGCCAGAAGGGTCACAGAACAAGAGACCCAGTACTTC
>TRBV11-2|TRBJ1-1|NA|NA
CASSSSTDEAFF
TGTGCCAGCAGCTCTTCGACGGATGAAGCTTTCTTT
>TRBV5-1|TRBJ2-5|TRBD2|NA
CASSHGTSGMWLETQYF
TGCGCCAGCAGCCACGGGACTAGCGGGATGTGGCTCGAGACCCAGTACTTC
>TRBV4-3|TRBJ2-1|TRBD2|NA
CASSQRTGTSGSGEQFF
TGCGCCAGCAGCCAGAGGACCGGGACTAGCGGGAGCGGTGAGCAGTTCTTC
>TRBV29-1|TRBJ2-7|NA|NA
CSVLEGYEQYF
TGCAGCGTCTTAGAAGGTTACGAGCAGTACTTC
>TRBV5-1|TRBJ2-2|TRBD2|NA
CASSLRTSGRGDTGELFF
TGCGCCAGCAGCTTACGGACTAGCGGGAGGGGGGACACCGGGGAGCTGTTTTTT
>TRBV7-9|TRBJ2-7|NA|once
CASNPGTYEQYF
TGTGCCAGCAATCCAGGAACCTACGAGCAGTACTTC
>TRBV27|TRBJ2-7|NA|NA
CASSGPGTLGIRHYEQYF
TGTGCCAGCAGTGGTCCGGGCACTCTGGGGATTAGACACTACGAGCAGTACTTC
>TRBV6-1|TRBJ2-7|NA|NA
CASSEALGLGYEQYF
TGTGCCAGCAGTGAAGCACTGGGGCTCGGATACGAGCAGTACTTC
>TRBV27|TRBJ1-1|NA|once
CAIREGGGGTEAFF
TGTGCCATCCGGGAGGGGGGAGGAGGTACTGAAGCTTTCTTT
>TRBV5-8|TRBJ2-7|NA|NA
CASSLPGDSYEQYF
TGTGCCAGCAGCTTGCCGGGCGACTCCTACGAGCAGTACTTC
>TRBV27|TRBJ2-2|NA|once
CASSLSGTGELFF
TGTGCCAGCAGTTTATCGGGAACCGGGGAGCTGTTTTTT
>TRBV2|TRBJ2-1|NA|NA
CASRVTFGQGTSPFF
NA
>TRBV28|TRBJ2-7|NA|NA
CASSGPFVGHEQYF
TGTGCCAGCAGTGGACCCTTTGTGGGGCACGAGCAGTACTTC
>TRBV28|TRBJ2-4|NA|NA
CATGRTQNIQYF
TGTGCCACCGGCCGGACCCAAAACATTCAGTACTTC
>TRBV7-8|TRBJ2-7|TRBD1|NA
CASSEEVGDRADEQYF
TGTGCCAGCAGCGAAGAGGTAGGGGACAGGGCGGATGAGCAGTACTTC
>TRBV7-2|TRBJ2-5|TRBD1|NA
CASSLVGTALPGETQYF
TGTGCCAGCAGCTTAGTGGGGACAGCTCTCCCGGGAGAGACCCAGTACTTC
>TRBV29-1|TRBJ2-7|NA|NA
CSVEEGQAYEQYF
TGCAGCGTTGAGGAGGGGCAGGCCTACGAGCAGTACTTC
>TRBV6-1|TRBJ2-3|TRBD1|once
CASSEGINRGSDTQYF
TGTGCCAGCAGTGAAGGTATAAACAGGGGCTCAGATACGCAGTATTTT
>TRBV5-1|TRBJ2-7|NA|NA
CASSPTGTIYEQYF
TGCGCCAGCAGCCCCACCGGGACGATCTACGAGCAGTACTTC
>TRBV5-1|TRBJ2-1|NA|NA
CASSLVGSGSFINEQFF
TGCGCCAGCAGCTTGGTCGGGAGCGGGTCATTTATCAATGAGCAGTTCTTC
>TRBV28|TRBJ2-4|TRBD2|NA
CASSLVAGLAKNIQYF
TGTGCCAGCAGTTTAGTAGCGGGTCTAGCCAAAAACATTCAGTACTTC
>TRBV10-3|TRBJ1-2|NA|NA
CAISGIVGRVGYGYTF
TGTGCCATCAGTGGGATCGTCGGGCGGGTGGGGTATGGCTACACCTTC
>TRBV11-3|TRBJ2-7|TRBD1|NA
CASSPGQGGTYEQYF
TGTGCCAGCAGCCCCGGACAGGGGGGAACCTACGAGCAGTACTTC
>TRBV7-8|TRBJ2-7|TRBD1|NA
CASNPGQGGYEQYF
TGTGCCAGCAACCCGGGACAGGGGGGATACGAGCAGTACTTC
>TRBV7-2|TRBJ2-1|NA|NA
CASSLQGEQFF
TGTGCCAGCAGCCTCCAGGGTGAGCAGTTCTTC
>TRBV27|TRBJ2-7|NA|NA
CASSNRGASYEQYF
TGTGCCAGCTCAAACCGGGGGGCATCCTACGAGCAGTACTTC
>TRBV28|TRBJ2-7|TRBD1|NA
CASSRTGTYEQYF
TGTGCCAGCAGTAGGACAGGAACCTACGAGCAGTACTTC
>TRBV6-1|TRBJ1-5|NA|NA
CASRGAGQPQHF
TGTGCCAGCAGGGGGGCCGGGCAGCCCCAGCATTTT
>TRBV7-6|TRBJ2-5|TRBD2|NA
CASRPLAVQETQYF
TGTGCCAGCAGGCCTCTAGCGGTACAAGAGACCCAGTACTTC
>TRBV5-8|TRBJ2-1|NA|NA
CASSLAGGSSYNEQFF
TGTGCCAGCAGCTTGGCAGGGGGGAGCTCCTACAATGAGCAGTTCTTC
>TRBV7-8|TRBJ1-5|NA|few
CASSKRSNSNQPQHF
TGTGCCAGCAGCAAAAGGAGTAATAGCAATCAGCCCCAGCATTTT
>TRBV29-1|TRBJ1-1|NA|NA
CSVVRRGAKATEAFF
TGCAGCGTTGTTCGACGGGGGGCGAAGGCCACTGAAGCTTTCTTT
>TRBV15|TRBJ2-7|NA|NA
CATSRDKLGEQYF
TGTGCCACCAGCAGAGATAAGTTGGGGGAGCAGTACTTC
>TRBV11-2|TRBJ2-7|TRBD2|NA
CASSLRNGGSDEQYF
TGTGCCAGCAGCTTAAGGAATGGCGGGAGTGACGAGCAGTACTTC
>TRBV15|TRBJ2-1|TRBD2|once
CATSSGSGRPHNEQFF
TGTGCCACCAGCAGTGGTAGCGGGAGGCCCCACAATGAGCAGTTCTTC
>TRBV27|TRBJ1-4|NA|NA
CASSTTGRWDEKLFF
TGTGCCAGCAGTACTACAGGCCGTTGGGATGAAAAACTGTTTTTT
>TRBV7-9|TRBJ2-7|TRBD1|NA
CASSARTGYEQYF
TGTGCCAGCAGCGCAAGGACAGGCTACGAGCAGTACTTC
>TRBV7-9|TRBJ1-5|NA|NA
CASSLAGVGQPQHF
TGTGCCAGCAGCTTGGCCGGGGTCGGGCAGCCCCAGCATTTT
>TRBV2|TRBJ2-1|NA|NA
CASSRPGTLAYNEQFF
TGTGCCAGCAGTCGACCCGGGACTCTTGCGTACAATGAGCAGTTCTTC
>TRBV6-1|TRBJ2-3|TRBD2|NA
CASSAGTSVHHTQYF
TGTGCCAGCAGCGCCGGGACTAGCGTTCACCATACGCAGTATTTT